The 11 T cell receptor beta chains presented below share a single source sample, sequenced in a study of T cells in Graves' hyperthyroidism and ophthalmopathy. Amplified regions were TCR beta CDR3 sequences from RNA transcripts. During a first-round RT-PCR of the TCR CDR3, the HTBI primer set was used. TCRdb reprocessed the multiplex PCR reads with MiXCR, giving one entry per CDR3 protein. The sample includes about 500,000 distinct CDR3 sequences, roughly 15% of them seen just once. Input material: blood. These receptors were obtained from a woman aged 18 to 35 with Graves' ophthalmopathy.

The chain carries TRBV5-4 and TRBJ2-5; TRBD1 agrees at 9 bases. This CDR3 is 15 amino acids long. With 4 bases clipped from V and 4 bases from J, the junction kept 8 bases outside the gene matches. Germline assignment: CDR1 SGHNT and CDR2 YYREEE (reference sequence). CDR3 in amino acids: CASSLPGQGVETQYF. Here the CDR3 DNA reads TGTGCCAGCAGCCTGCCGGGACAGGGTGTAGAGACCCAGTACTTC.

In this sample, this clonotype turned up once. The chain links TRBV6-1 to TRBJ1-2, with TRBD1 matching over 7 bases. Germline V gives CDR1 MNHNS, CDR2 SASEGT. The CDR3 spans 13 residues. Losses at the gene ends were 6 bases for V and 8 bases for J; bases not matched to a gene: 9. The CDR3 region is CASSMTGMGGYTF. The DNA for the CDR3 is TGTGCCAGCAGCATGACAGGGATGGGAGGCTACACCTTC.

This clonotype came up many times. The rearrangement uses TRBV27 and TRBJ2-1; D unresolved. This CDR3 has 17 amino acids. Germline V gene sequence: CDR1 MNHEY, CDR2 SMNVEV (reference sequence). The V gene lost 5 bases and the J gene lost 2 bases, with 19 bases spanning the gap. The CDR3 sequence: CASSPYPPVRTYNEQFF. CDR3 nucleotide sequence: TGTGCCAGCAGTCCCTACCCCCCGGTAAGGACCTACAATGAGCAGTTCTTC.

The genes are TRBV7-9 and TRBJ1-3; D is unresolved. Germline values: CDR1 SEHNR, CDR2 FQNEAQ (reference sequence). The CDR3 sequence is 13 residues long. Trimming took off 5 bases at V and 2 bases at J, with 7 bases between the two ends. The CDR3 loop reads CASSANTGNTIYF. The CDR3 nucleotides read TGTGCCAGCAGCGCGAATACTGGAAACACCATATATTTT.

This clonotype was seen ten or more times. Here the CDR3 reads CASSLSGTGTPQHF. In nucleotides, the CDR3 is TGTGCCAGCAGTTTATCGGGGACAGGGACGCCCCAGCATTTT. The rearrangement links TRBV27 to TRBJ1-5; 9 nucleotides match TRBD1. V lost 0 bases, J lost 9 bases, and 3 bases stayed unmatched. Germline values: CDR1 MNHEY, CDR2 SMNVEV (reference sequence). CDR3 length: 14 amino acids.

This clonotype was recorded many times. The rearrangement joins TRBV20-1 to TRBJ2-3, with 7 nucleotides matching TRBD2. With 0 bases clipped from V and 2 bases from J, the junction kept 8 bases outside the gene matches. Per the germline V gene, CDR1 is DFQATT and CDR2 is SNEGSKA (reference sequence). The CDR3 length is 16 residues. CDR3 sequence: CSARESSSGHTDTQYF. The CDR3 nucleotides are TGCAGTGCTAGAGAATCGTCTAGCGGACACACAGATACGCAGTATTTT.

This clonotype came up a few times. The rearrangement joins TRBV15 to TRBJ2-3; D not certain. Trimming left V 2 bases short and J 4 bases short, with 13 bases between. Germline lookup yields CDR1 LNHNV and CDR2 YYDKDF (reference sequence). The CDR3 is 15 amino acids. In DNA form, the CDR3 reads TGTGCCACCAGCAGATACAGAATGATGGCAGATACGCAGTATTTT. Protein product: CATSRYRMMADTQYF.

The chain links TRBV5-6 to TRBJ1-1, with 9 positions matching TRBD1. Unmatched junction bases numbered 5, after V lost 7 bases and J lost 7 bases. There are 12 residues in the CDR3. Germline V gene sequence: CDR1 SGHDT, CDR2 YYEEEE. The CDR3 DNA sequence: TGTGCCAGCGCTACAGGGGGCGATGAAGCTTTCTTT. Translated, it gives CASATGGDEAFF.

This clonotype has at least ten counts. The CDR3 here is CASSDPMNTEAFF. The DNA for the CDR3 is TGTGCCAGCAGTGACCCGATGAACACTGAAGCTTTCTTT. This chain links TRBV2 with TRBJ1-1; D gene ambiguous. V lost 3 bases, J lost 0 bases, and 5 bases lay in between. Germline CDR1 reads SNHLY; CDR2 reads FYNNEI. The CDR3 sequence is 13 residues long.

This clonotype was picked up many times. This chain uses TRBV27 with TRBJ2-7, with 8 bases that match TRBD2. Germline V gives CDR1 MNHEY, CDR2 SMNVEV (reference sequence). Trimming at V came to 3 bases and at J to 5 bases, leaving 9 bases not matched to a gene. The CDR3 has 15 amino acids. The CDR3 DNA sequence: TGTGCCAGCAGTTTCTCTCGAGCGGGAGTGGACGAGCAGTACTTC. Translation: CASSFSRAGVDEQYF.

The chain joins TRBV19 to TRBJ2-1, with TRBD1 matching 9 bases. Trimming at V came to 4 bases and at J to 0 bases, leaving 7 bases not matched to a gene. Germline CDR1 is LNHDA and CDR2 is SQIVND (reference sequence). CDR3 length equals 17 residues. The CDR3: CASSRTGTGNSYNEQFF. CDR3 DNA: TGTGCCAGTAGTAGGACCGGGACAGGGAACTCCTACAATGAGCAGTTCTTC.